The next 15 T cell receptor beta chains were all read from a single sample in a study of technical replicates of blood from a handful of donors. Profiling relied on immunoSEQ multiplex PCR, and the TCRdb table lists in-frame clones only, not all of them. The sample consists of some 99,000 clones, around 96% of them appearing once. The material sequenced was T cells isolated from PBMCs. The receptors shown here come from a human donor in good health.

This sequence joins TRBV27 and TRBJ2-1; D might be TRBD1 (6 bases). V lost 6 bases, J lost 1 base, and 10 bases lay in between. The CDR3 totals 14 residues. Germline CDR1 MNHEY, CDR2 SMNVEV (reference sequence). The CDR3 region is CASRADRSYNEQFF. The CDR3 DNA reads TGTGCCAGCAGAGCCGACAGGTCCTACAATGAGCAGTTCTTC.

The chain couples TRBV12-5 to TRBJ1-6, with TRBD1 matching over 12 bases. Losses at the gene ends were 2 bases for V and 13 bases for J; bases not matched to a gene: 18. CDR3 size: 19 residues. Per germline, CDR1 LGHNT and CDR2 FRNRAP. The CDR3 loop reads CASGLSATHHRDRGPPLHF. In nucleotides, the CDR3 is TGTGCTAGTGGTTTGTCAGCTACCCACCACCGGGACAGGGGGCCTCCCCTCCACTTT.

The chain employs TRBV19 and TRBJ1-5; 7 nucleotides agree with TRBD1. This CDR3 contains 16 residues. Germline loops: CDR1 LNHDA, CDR2 SQIVND (reference sequence). The V and J ends lost 6 bases and 6 bases, in that order; junction bases with no gene match: 14. The CDR3 coding sequence is TGTGCCAGTAGGCAATGGGGCACAGGGGACGGTCAGCCCCAGCATTTT. This translates into CASRQWGTGDGQPQHF.

J is TRBJ2-7 and V is TRBV6-1; D gene unclear. The CDR3 consists of 12 residues. The germline gives CDR1 MNHNS, CDR2 SASEGT. Trimming cost V 6 bases and J 3 bases, with 9 bases left between them. The CDR3 sequence is CASSERLYEQYF. DNA for the CDR3: TGTGCCAGCAGCGAGAGGCTCTACGAGCAGTACTTC.

The rearrangement joins TRBV7-3 to TRBJ2-2; 12 bases fit TRBD2. V was pared by 4 bases and J by 4 bases, with 4 bases of the junction left unmatched. The CDR3 has 16 amino acids. CDR1 is SGHTA and CDR2 is FQGTGA in the germline V gene. CDR3 bases: TGTGCCAGCAGCTCGTCTAGCGGGGGGGCCACCGGGGAGCTGTTTTTT. This translates into CASSSSSGGATGELFF.

V usage is TRBV28 and J usage is TRBJ1-5; D remains unclear. V dropped 6 bases and J dropped 6 bases, with 9 bases sitting between them. The V gene's germline CDR1 is MDHEN and CDR2 SYDVKM. The CDR3 covers 12 residues. CDR3 loop: CASRKEGQPQHF. The CDR3 DNA sequence: TGTGCCAGCAGAAAAGAGGGTCAGCCCCAGCATTTT.

This sequence joins TRBV10-3 and TRBJ2-3, with D possibly matching TRBD2 (6 bases). The germline V and J ends were trimmed by 4 bases and 6 bases, with 8 bases remaining between them. Looked up from germline, CDR1 is ENHRY and CDR2 is SYGVKD. The CDR3 spans 12 residues. CDR3: CAISGTSDTQYF. In DNA, the CDR3 is TGTGCCATCAGTGGTACTAGCGATACGCAGTATTTT.

The chain joins TRBV2 to TRBJ1-4; D remains ambiguous. The CDR3 runs to 18 residues. Germline CDR1 SNHLY, CDR2 FYNNEI. The V gene lost 6 bases and the J gene lost 2 bases, with 22 bases spanning the gap. The CDR3 here is CASSDIALSTGTNEKLFF. The CDR3 nucleotides read TGTGCCAGCAGCGATATTGCCCTCTCGACGGGGACTAATGAAAAACTGTTTTTT. Looking up the rest from reference TRBV2 and TRBJ1-4 gives the full variable domain: EPEVTQTPSHQVTQMGQEVILRCVPISNHLYFYWYRQILGQKVEFLVSFYNNEISEKSEIFDDQFSVERPDGSNFTLKIRSTKLEDSAMYFCASSDIALSTGTNEKLFFGSGTQLSVL.

This CDR3 is CASSGGQGIPYEQYF. In DNA, the CDR3 is TGTGCCAGTAGTGGTGGACAGGGGATTCCTTACGAGCAGTACTTC. This chain joins TRBV19 and TRBJ2-7, with 9 nucleotides matching TRBD1. This CDR3 is built from 15 residues. Germline V gives CDR1 LNHDA, CDR2 SQIVND (reference sequence). V trimming: 5 bases; J trimming: 4 bases; junction bases outside the gene matches: 9.

This chain uses TRBV19 with TRBJ2-2, with 8 bases aligning to TRBD1. V shed 7 bases and J 0 bases; nucleotides not matched to a gene: 13. The CDR3 extends over 18 amino acids. CDR1 and CDR2 from the germline V gene are LNHDA and SQIVND (reference sequence). This chain's CDR3 is CASNIFGTGGANTGELFF. The CDR3 DNA reads as TGTGCCAGTAATATTTTTGGGACAGGAGGAGCGAACACCGGGGAGCTGTTTTTT.

The chain recombines TRBV4-1 with TRBJ2-7; D gene ambiguous. This CDR3 is 15 amino acids long. Germline V gene data show CDR1 as MGHRA and CDR2 as YSYEKL. The V end was cut by 0 bases, the J end by 0 bases, with 9 bases between. This chain's CDR3 is CASSQEPDSSYEQYF. The CDR3 DNA sequence: TGCGCCAGCAGCCAAGAACCCGATAGCTCCTACGAGCAGTACTTC.

CDR3 sequence (DNA): TGTGCCAGTAGTCCCGGGACAGGGAACTACAATGAGCAGTTCTTC. Protein sequence: CASSPGTGNYNEQFF. The rearrangement joins TRBV19 to TRBJ2-1; TRBD1 matches 9 bases. With V trimmed by 5 bases and J by 3 bases, 5 bases remained unmatched. The CDR3 spans 15 residues. Germline CDR1 and CDR2: LNHDA and SQIVND (reference sequence).

The chain links TRBV29-1 to TRBJ1-2; tentative D call: TRBD1 (5 bases). Looked up from germline, CDR1 is SQVTM and CDR2 is ANQGSEA. The CDR3 has 13 residues. V lost 3 bases to trimming and J lost 4 bases, with 12 bases between them. The CDR3 loop is CSVDPGQPYGYTF. The CDR3 region has the DNA TGCAGCGTTGACCCCGGACAACCCTATGGCTACACCTTC.

The V and J genes are TRBV28 and TRBJ2-3, with 9 bases matching TRBD1. Losses at the gene ends were 5 bases for V and 4 bases for J; bases not matched to a gene: 4. The V gene's germline CDR1 is MDHEN and CDR2 SYDVKM. CDR3 length equals 14 residues. This CDR3 reads CASSPGQGPDTQYF. The DNA of the CDR3 is TGTGCCAGCAGTCCCGGACAGGGGCCAGATACGCAGTATTTT.

This clone appeared once. The rearrangement joins TRBV5-1 to TRBJ2-1; D is perhaps TRBD2 (5 bases). Germline lookup yields CDR1 SGHRS and CDR2 YFSETQ. V was clipped by 2 bases and J by 4 bases, with 10 bases between them. The CDR3 loop spans 14 amino acids. For the CDR3, the DNA is TGCGCCAGCAGCTTCCTAGCTGGGTACAATGAGCAGTTCTTC. Translating it yields CASSFLAGYNEQFF.